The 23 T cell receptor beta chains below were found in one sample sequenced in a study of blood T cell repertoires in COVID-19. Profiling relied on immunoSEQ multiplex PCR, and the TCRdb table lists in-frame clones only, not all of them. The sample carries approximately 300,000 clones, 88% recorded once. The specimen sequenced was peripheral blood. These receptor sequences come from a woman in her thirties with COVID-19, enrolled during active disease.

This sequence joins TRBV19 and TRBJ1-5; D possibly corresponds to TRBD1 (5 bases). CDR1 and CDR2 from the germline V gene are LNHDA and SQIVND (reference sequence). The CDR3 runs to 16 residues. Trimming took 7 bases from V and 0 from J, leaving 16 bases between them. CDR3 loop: CASTPGGLSSNQPQHF. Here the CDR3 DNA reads TGTGCCAGTACGCCGGGGGGTCTTAGTAGCAATCAGCCCCAGCATTTT.

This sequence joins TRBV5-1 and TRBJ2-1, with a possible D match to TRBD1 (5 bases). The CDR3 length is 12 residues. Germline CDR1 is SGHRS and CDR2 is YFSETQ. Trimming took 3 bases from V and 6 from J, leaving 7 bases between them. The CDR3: CASSWGSNEQFF. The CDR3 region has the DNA TGCGCCAGCAGCTGGGGCAGCAATGAGCAGTTCTTC.

Written as DNA, the CDR3 is TGCGCCAGCAGCCCACATCTAGCGGGAGGCCGCACAGATACGCAGTATTTT. Its protein product is CASSPHLAGGRTDTQYF. The chain links TRBV4-3 to TRBJ2-3; 11 positions match TRBD2. The V gene's germline CDR1 is LGHNA and CDR2 YSLEER. The CDR3 length is 17 residues. The V and J ends lost 4 bases and 1 base, in that order; junction bases with no gene match: 7.

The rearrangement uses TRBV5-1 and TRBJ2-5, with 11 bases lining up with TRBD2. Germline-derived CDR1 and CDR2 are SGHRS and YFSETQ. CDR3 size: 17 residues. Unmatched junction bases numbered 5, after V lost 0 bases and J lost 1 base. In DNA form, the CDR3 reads TGCGCCAGCAGCTTGGCCAGACTAGCGGGAATCCAAGAGACCCAGTACTTC. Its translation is CASSLARLAGIQETQYF.

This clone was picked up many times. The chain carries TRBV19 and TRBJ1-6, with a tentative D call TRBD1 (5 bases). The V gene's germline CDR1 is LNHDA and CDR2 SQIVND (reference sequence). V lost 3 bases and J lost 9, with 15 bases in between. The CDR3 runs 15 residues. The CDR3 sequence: CASSIVQGVGSPLHF. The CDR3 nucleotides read TGTGCCAGTAGTATCGTCCAGGGTGTGGGTTCACCCCTCCACTTT.

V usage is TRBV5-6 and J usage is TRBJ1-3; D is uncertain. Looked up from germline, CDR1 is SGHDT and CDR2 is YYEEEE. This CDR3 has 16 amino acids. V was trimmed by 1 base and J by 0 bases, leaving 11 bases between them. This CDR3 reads CASSLITESSGNTIYF. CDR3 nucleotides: TGTGCCAGCAGCTTGATAACCGAGAGCTCTGGAAACACCATATATTTT.

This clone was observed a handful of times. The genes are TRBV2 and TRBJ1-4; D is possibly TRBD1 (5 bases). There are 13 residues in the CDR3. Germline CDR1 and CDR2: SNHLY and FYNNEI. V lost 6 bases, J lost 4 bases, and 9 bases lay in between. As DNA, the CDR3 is TGTGCCAGCAGCTCAGGGCTTAATGAAAAACTGTTTTTT. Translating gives CASSSGLNEKLFF.

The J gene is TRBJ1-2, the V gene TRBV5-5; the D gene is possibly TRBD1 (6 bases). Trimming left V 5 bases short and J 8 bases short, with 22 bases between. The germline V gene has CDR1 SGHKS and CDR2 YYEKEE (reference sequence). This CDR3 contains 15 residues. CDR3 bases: TGTGCCAGCAGTCGACCGGACAGCCAGTTTAGGGGCTACACCTTC. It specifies CASSRPDSQFRGYTF. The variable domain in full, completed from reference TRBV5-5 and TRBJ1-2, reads DAGVTQSPTHLIKTRGQQVTLRCSPISGHKSVSWYQQVLGQGPQFIFQYYEKEERGRGNFPDRFSARQFPNYSSELNVNALLLGDSALYLCASSRPDSQFRGYTFGSGTRLTVV.

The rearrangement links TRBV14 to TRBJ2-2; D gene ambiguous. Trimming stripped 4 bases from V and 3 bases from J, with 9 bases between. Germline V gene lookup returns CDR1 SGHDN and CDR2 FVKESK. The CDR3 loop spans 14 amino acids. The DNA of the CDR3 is TGTGCCAGCAGCCGGGCCCTTTACACCGGGGAGCTGTTTTTT. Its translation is CASSRALYTGELFF. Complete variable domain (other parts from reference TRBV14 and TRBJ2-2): EAGVTQFPSHSVIEKGQTVTLRCDPISGHDNLYWYRRVMGKEIKFLLHFVKESKQDESGMPNNRFLAERTGGTYSTLKVQPAELEDSGVYFCASSRALYTGELFFGEGSRLTVL.

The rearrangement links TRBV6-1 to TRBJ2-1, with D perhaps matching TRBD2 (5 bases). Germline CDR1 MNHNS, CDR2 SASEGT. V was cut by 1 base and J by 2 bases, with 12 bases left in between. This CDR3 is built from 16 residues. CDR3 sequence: CASSEVRRYPYNEQFF. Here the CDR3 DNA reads TGTGCCAGCAGTGAAGTGCGGAGGTACCCCTACAATGAGCAGTTCTTC.

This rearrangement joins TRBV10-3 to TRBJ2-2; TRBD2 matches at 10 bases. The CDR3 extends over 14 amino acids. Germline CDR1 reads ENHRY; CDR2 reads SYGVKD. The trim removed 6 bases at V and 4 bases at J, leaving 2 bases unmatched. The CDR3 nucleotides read TGTGCCATCAGCTTAGCGGGAGGCACCGGGGAGCTGTTTTTT. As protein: CAISLAGGTGELFF.

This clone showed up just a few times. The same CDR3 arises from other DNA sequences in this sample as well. CDR3 in amino acids: CASSRSGQGVPEAFF. CDR3 nucleotide sequence: TGTGCCAGCAGCCGTAGTGGGCAGGGGGTCCCTGAAGCTTTCTTT. The chain carries TRBV3-1 (or the pseudogene TRBV3-2) and TRBJ1-1, with 7 bases identical to TRBD1. After removal of 4 bases from V and 6 bases from J, the junction contained 11 bases not matched to a gene. The CDR3 has 15 residues. Germline CDR1 is LGHDT and CDR2 is YNNKEL (reference sequence).

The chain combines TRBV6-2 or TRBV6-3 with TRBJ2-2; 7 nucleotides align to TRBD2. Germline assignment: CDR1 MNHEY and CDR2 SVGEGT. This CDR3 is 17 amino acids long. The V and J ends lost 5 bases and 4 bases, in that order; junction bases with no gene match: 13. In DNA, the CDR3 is TGTGCCAGCAGTGCTTACCGCGGGAGCTTTGTCACCGGGGAGCTGTTTTTT. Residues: CASSAYRGSFVTGELFF.

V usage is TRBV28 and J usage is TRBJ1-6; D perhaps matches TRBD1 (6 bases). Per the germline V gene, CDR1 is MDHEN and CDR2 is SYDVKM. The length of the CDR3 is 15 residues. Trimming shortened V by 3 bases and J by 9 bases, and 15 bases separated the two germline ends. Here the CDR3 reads CASSLGPGVGSPLHF. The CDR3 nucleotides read TGTGCCAGCAGTTTGGGCCCAGGGGTGGGTTCACCCCTCCACTTT.

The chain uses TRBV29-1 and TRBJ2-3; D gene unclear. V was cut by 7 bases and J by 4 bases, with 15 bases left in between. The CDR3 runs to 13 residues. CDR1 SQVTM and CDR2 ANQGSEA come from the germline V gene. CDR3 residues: CSANPAAADTQYF. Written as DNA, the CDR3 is TGCAGCGCTAACCCTGCGGCCGCAGATACGCAGTATTTT.

The CDR3 DNA follows: TGCGCCAGCAGCCAGCAGGTTCGTTCACCCCTCCACTTT. Translating gives CASSQQVRSPLHF. The chain has TRBV4-3 and TRBJ1-6; D is undetermined. Germline lookup yields CDR1 LGHNA and CDR2 YSLEER. This CDR3 has 13 residues. V was clipped by 3 bases and J by 9 bases, with 9 bases between them.

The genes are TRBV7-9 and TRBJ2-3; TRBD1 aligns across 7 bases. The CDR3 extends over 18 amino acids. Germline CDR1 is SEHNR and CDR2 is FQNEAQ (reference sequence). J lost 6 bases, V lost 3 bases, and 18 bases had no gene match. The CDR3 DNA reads TGTGCCAGCAGCTTCCACCATGGGACCACTCAAGGGGGCGATACGCAGTATTTT. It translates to CASSFHHGTTQGGDTQYF.

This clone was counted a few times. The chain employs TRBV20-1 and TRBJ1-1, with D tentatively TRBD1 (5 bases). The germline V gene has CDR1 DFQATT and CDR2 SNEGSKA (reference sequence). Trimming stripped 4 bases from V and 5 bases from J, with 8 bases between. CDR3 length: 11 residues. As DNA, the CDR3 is TGCAGTGCTATACCAGGGACTGAAGCTTTCTTT. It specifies CSAIPGTEAFF.

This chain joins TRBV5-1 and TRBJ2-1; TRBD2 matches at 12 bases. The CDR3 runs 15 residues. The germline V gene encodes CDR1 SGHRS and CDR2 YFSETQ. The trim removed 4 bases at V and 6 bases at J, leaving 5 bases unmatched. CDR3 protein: CASSGLTSGSNEQFF. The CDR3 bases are TGCGCCAGCAGCGGATTGACTAGCGGGAGCAATGAGCAGTTCTTC.

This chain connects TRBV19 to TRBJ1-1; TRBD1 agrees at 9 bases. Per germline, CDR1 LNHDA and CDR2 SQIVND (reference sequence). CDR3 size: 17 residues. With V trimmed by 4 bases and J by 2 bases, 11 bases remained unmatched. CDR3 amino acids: CASSTRLRGQGNTEAFF. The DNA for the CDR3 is TGTGCCAGTAGTACGCGCCTTAGGGGACAGGGAAACACTGAAGCTTTCTTT.

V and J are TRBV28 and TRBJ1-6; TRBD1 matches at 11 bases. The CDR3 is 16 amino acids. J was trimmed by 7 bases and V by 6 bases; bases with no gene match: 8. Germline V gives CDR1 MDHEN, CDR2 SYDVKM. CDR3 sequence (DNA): TGTGCCAGCAGCTTGCCCTGGACAGGGGGCAATTCACCCCTCCACTTT. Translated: CASSLPWTGGNSPLHF.

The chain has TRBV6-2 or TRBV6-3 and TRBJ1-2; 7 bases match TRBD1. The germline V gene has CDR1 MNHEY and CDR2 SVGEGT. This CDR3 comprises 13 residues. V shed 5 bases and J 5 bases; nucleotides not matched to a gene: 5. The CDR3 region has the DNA TGTGCCAGCAGTCCAGACAGGGCTTATGGCTACACCTTC. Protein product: CASSPDRAYGYTF.

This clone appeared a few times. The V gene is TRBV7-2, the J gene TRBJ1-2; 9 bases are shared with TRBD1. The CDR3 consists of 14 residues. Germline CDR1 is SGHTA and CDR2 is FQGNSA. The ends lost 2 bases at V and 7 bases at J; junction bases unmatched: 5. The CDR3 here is CASSLPQTGGGYTF. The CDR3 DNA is TGTGCCAGCAGCTTACCCCAGACAGGGGGTGGCTACACCTTC.